This T cell receptor beta chain was captured in a study of PD-1 blockade in mismatch repair-deficient tumors. Study-level information: Patients had approximately 11 mismatch repair-deficient cancer types and were previously treated and progressing.

Concerning this clone itself: The antigen is unknown.

Measured with immunoSEQ multiplex PCR; TCRdb has only the in-frame clones, and not every one. The data show under 95,000 clones, about four fifths seen once. V was trimmed by 0 bases and J by 10 bases, leaving 13 bases between them. There are 14 residues in the CDR3. Germline V lookup: CDR1 LNHNV, CDR2 YYDKDF (reference sequence). General study points: Rapid post-treatment expansion, then contraction, generally preceding radiologic response, marked tumor-resident clones.

The material was peripheral blood, obtained 44 weeks after starting pembrolizumab. The chain recombines TRBV15 with TRBJ2-1, with D tentatively TRBD2 (5 bases). The sequence was collected from an adult with mismatch repair-deficient cancer. The CDR3 is CATSRDRGSAEQFF. CDR3 sequence (DNA): TGTGCCACCAGCAGAGACAGAGGGTCGGCCGAGCAGTTCTTC.